Each of the 22 T cell receptor beta chains below was sequenced from the same sample in a study of shared clonotypes between healthy human individuals. The assay was immunoSEQ multiplex PCR, and TCRdb's table has in-frame clones only and misses some. The sample has some 2,500,000 clones; just under 95% are singletons. The sample comprised naive CD4+ T cells from PBMCs. Subset indicated: CD45RA+ positively selected. The receptors here all came from a man aged 18 to 30 in good health. Some clones in this sample may be carry-over from other donors' samples.

This chain joins TRBV19 and TRBJ2-2, with unresolved D. With 5 bases removed from V and 5 bases from J, the gap between germline ends came to 15 bases. Germline V lookup: CDR1 LNHDA, CDR2 SQIVND (reference sequence). The CDR3 is 15 amino acids. CDR3 sequence (DNA): TGTGCCAGTAGTGGTGGGTGGGCATCTACCGGGGAGCTGTTTTTT. Translated, it gives CASSGGWASTGELFF. Drawing the rest from reference TRBV19 and TRBJ2-2, the complete variable domain is DGGITQSPKYLFRKEGQNVTLSCEQNLNHDAMYWYRQDPGQGLRLIYYSQIVNDFQKGDIAEGYSVSREKKESFPLTVTSAQKNPTAFYLCASSGGWASTGELFFGEGSRLTVL.

V is TRBV27 and J is TRBJ1-5; D gene uncertain. CDR1 and CDR2 (germline): MNHEY, SMNVEV (reference sequence). V was shortened by 2 bases and J by 7 bases, with 9 bases between the two germline ends. The CDR3 is made up of 13 amino acids. CDR3 bases: TGTGCCAGCAGTTTAAGGATGAACCAGCCCCAGCATTTT. This sequence encodes CASSLRMNQPQHF.

The rearrangement joins TRBV19 to TRBJ2-3; maybe TRBD1 (6 bases). Germline V gives CDR1 LNHDA, CDR2 SQIVND (reference sequence). Trimming took off 8 bases at V and 2 bases at J, with 8 bases between the two ends. This CDR3 has 12 amino acids. The CDR3 DNA reads as TGTGCCAGTGGACAGATCACAGATACGCAGTATTTT. Its translation is CASGQITDTQYF.

The chain combines TRBV6-1 with TRBJ2-7; D tentatively reads TRBD1 or TRBD2 (5 bases each). The CDR3 covers 17 residues. The germline V gene has CDR1 MNHNS and CDR2 SASEGT. V was pared by 4 bases and J by 4 bases, with 23 bases between. The DNA for the CDR3 is TGTGCCAGCAGTGCCCCACTGGGGGTGCTTAGTAGTTACGAGCAGTACTTC. Translated, it gives CASSAPLGVLSSYEQYF.

The V call is TRBV7-9, the J call TRBJ2-2; no definite D call. Looked up from germline, CDR1 is SEHNR and CDR2 is FQNEAQ (reference sequence). Trimming shortened V by 2 bases and J by 0 bases, and 7 bases separated the two germline ends. The CDR3 has 15 amino acids. The CDR3 coding sequence is TGTGCCAGCAGCTTAAAGCCGGCGAACACCGGGGAGCTGTTTTTT. This sequence encodes CASSLKPANTGELFF.

The chain links TRBV5-4 to TRBJ2-1; D tentatively fits TRBD1 or TRBD2 (5 bases each). The CDR3 covers 16 residues. In germline, CDR1 is SGHNT, CDR2 YYREEE (reference sequence). V was cut by 4 bases and J by 0 bases, with 14 bases left in between. The CDR3 DNA is TGTGCCAGCAGCCCCGGGACGTCTAGCTCCTACAATGAGCAGTTCTTC. Protein product: CASSPGTSSSYNEQFF.

The chain couples TRBV2 to TRBJ2-4; D may be TRBD2 (6 bases). Trimming pared 7 bases from V and 3 bases from J, leaving 13 bases between. The CDR3 loop spans 14 amino acids. CDR1 is SNHLY and CDR2 is FYNNEI in the germline V gene. For the CDR3, the DNA is TGTGCCAGCACGCTGGGAGGAGACAAAAACATTCAGTACTTC. It yields the protein CASTLGGDKNIQYF.

The chain couples TRBV18 to TRBJ2-2; D may be TRBD2 (7 bases). The CDR3 loop spans 17 amino acids. Trimming cost V 3 bases and J 6 bases, with 20 bases left between them. The V gene's germline CDR1 is KGHSH and CDR2 LQKENI. The CDR3 reads CASSPISLAPGAGELFF. DNA for the CDR3: TGTGCCAGCTCACCTATCTCACTAGCGCCAGGGGCCGGGGAGCTGTTTTTT.

The chain employs TRBV7-6 and TRBJ2-2; D not resolved. The V end lost 5 bases, the J end lost 7 bases, and 8 bases lay between the germline ends. Germline-derived CDR1 and CDR2 are SGHVS and FNYEAQ. This CDR3 comprises 12 residues. CDR3: CASSQPDGELFF. In nucleotides, the CDR3 is TGTGCCAGCAGCCAACCGGACGGGGAGCTGTTTTTT.

The chain uses TRBV28 and TRBJ1-1; 7 nucleotides agree with TRBD1. Germline CDR1 reads MDHEN; CDR2 reads SYDVKM. The CDR3 loop spans 16 amino acids. V shed 2 bases and J 0 bases; nucleotides not matched to a gene: 6. Written as DNA, the CDR3 is TGTGCCAGCAGTTTAAAGCCGGGACAGATGAACACTGAAGCTTTCTTT. Residues: CASSLKPGQMNTEAFF.

The chain has TRBV7-8 and TRBJ2-2; tentatively, D is TRBD1 (5 bases). Trimming removed 5 bases from V and 2 bases from J, with 18 bases in between. The CDR3 runs 17 residues. Germline lookup yields CDR1 SGHVS and CDR2 FQNEAQ. The CDR3 spells CASSQLRETVNTGELFF. The CDR3 DNA reads TGTGCCAGCAGCCAACTCAGAGAGACAGTCAACACCGGGGAGCTGTTTTTT.

Note on this clone: Within the sample, other DNA sequences also encode this same CDR3. This chain joins TRBV11-2 and TRBJ2-7; the D is unclear. Trimming stripped 5 bases from V and 2 bases from J, with 7 bases between. CDR1 SGHAT and CDR2 FQNNGV come from the germline V gene. The CDR3 is 12 residues long. CDR3 region: CASSRGPYEQYF. DNA of the CDR3: TGTGCCAGCAGCCGAGGACCCTACGAGCAGTACTTC.

About this clone: The sample has other DNA sequences that encode this CDR3 too. This chain connects TRBV30 to TRBJ2-7; D unclear. The V gene's germline CDR1 is GTSNPN and CDR2 SVGIG (reference sequence). CDR3 length: 13 residues. V was pared by 0 bases and J by 2 bases, with 8 bases between. CDR3 amino acids: CAWSVLGTYEQYF. The CDR3 DNA follows: TGTGCCTGGAGTGTACTCGGAACCTACGAGCAGTACTTC.

The gene calls are TRBV9 and TRBJ1-1; tentatively, D is TRBD1 (6 bases). This CDR3 comprises 15 residues. V was shortened by 4 bases and J by 1 base, with 14 bases between the two germline ends. Germline V lookup: CDR1 SGDLS, CDR2 YYNGEE. CDR3 coding DNA: TGTGCCAGCAGCTTGGTCGGGACAAAGAACACTGAAGCTTTCTTT. Translated: CASSLVGTKNTEAFF.

The chain carries TRBV18 and TRBJ2-7, with 9 bases matching TRBD1. This CDR3 has 14 residues. The germline gives CDR1 KGHSH, CDR2 LQKENI. After removal of 5 bases from V and 6 bases from J, the junction contained 8 bases not matched to a gene. CDR3 in amino acids: CASSTGTGPSEQYF. In DNA, the CDR3 is TGTGCCAGCTCAACCGGGACAGGGCCCAGCGAGCAGTACTTC.

The chain recombines TRBV7-9 with TRBJ2-5; D is possibly TRBD2 (6 bases). The V gene lost 3 bases and the J gene lost 1 base, with 12 bases spanning the gap. The CDR3 totals 15 residues. Germline loops: CDR1 SEHNR, CDR2 FQNEAQ (reference sequence). Here the CDR3 DNA reads TGTGCCAGCAGCTTCGCGCCGGGACTCCAAGAGACCCAGTACTTC. The encoded protein is CASSFAPGLQETQYF.

J is TRBJ2-3 and V is TRBV2, with no clear D. CDR3 length: 13 residues. The V end was cut by 9 bases, the J end by 4 bases, with 14 bases between. Germline loops: CDR1 SNHLY, CDR2 FYNNEI. CDR3 in DNA: TGTGCCAGAGAGGCGGTTGGTTCAGATACGCAGTATTTT. This sequence encodes CAREAVGSDTQYF.

Worth noting for this clone: Other DNA sequences from this sample encode an identical CDR3 as well. The rearrangement links TRBV5-1 to TRBJ2-5; the D is unclear. Germline lookup yields CDR1 SGHRS and CDR2 YFSETQ. V lost 0 bases and J lost 2, with 8 bases in between. The length of the CDR3 is 14 residues. The CDR3 DNA follows: TGCGCCAGCAGCTTGGTTCCTGGGCAAGAGACCCAGTACTTC. Its translation: CASSLVPGQETQYF.

The chain carries TRBV19 and TRBJ1-5; no reliable D call. This CDR3 is built from 12 residues. V lost 5 bases, J lost 8 bases, and 10 bases lay in between. Per germline, CDR1 LNHDA and CDR2 SQIVND (reference sequence). Here the CDR3 DNA reads TGTGCCAGTAGTGGTCGTATGGAGCCCCAGCATTTT. It encodes CASSGRMEPQHF.

The chain links TRBV6-5 to TRBJ2-1; D might be TRBD1 or TRBD2, each matching 5 bases. The CDR3 length is 15 residues. Deletions cut 4 bases from V and 2 bases from J, with 12 bases between. Germline CDR1 is MNHEY and CDR2 is SVGAGI. The CDR3 reads CASSFLGGTYNEQFF. CDR3 sequence (DNA): TGTGCCAGCAGTTTCCTTGGGGGAACCTACAATGAGCAGTTCTTC.

The V and J genes are TRBV5-6 and TRBJ2-3; 7 bases agree with TRBD2. This CDR3 is 14 amino acids long. With V trimmed by 1 base and J by 4 bases, 3 bases remained unmatched. In germline, CDR1 is SGHDT, CDR2 YYEEEE. As DNA, the CDR3 is TGTGCCAGCAGCTTGTCCCTAGCGGCAGATACGCAGTATTTT. It encodes CASSLSLAADTQYF.

The genes are TRBV6-1 and TRBJ2-7, with 8 bases identical to TRBD2. J was trimmed by 1 base and V by 1 base; bases with no gene match: 3. This CDR3 comprises 15 residues. Per the germline V gene, CDR1 is MNHNS and CDR2 is SASEGT. CDR3 sequence (DNA): TGTGCCAGCAGTGAAGAGAGCGGGAGTTCCTACGAGCAGTACTTC. Translation: CASSEESGSSYEQYF.